This TCR beta chain comes out of a study of T cell repertoires in cytomegalovirus infection. Overall study: Matching HLA type and CMV infection were both indicated by public TCR beta signatures.

Study observations and caveats: The ex vivo response was dominated by HLA-C-restricted CMV-specific TCR beta clonotypes.

Germline loops: CDR1 DFQATT, CDR2 SNEGSKA (reference sequence). V was clipped by 5 bases and J by 6 bases, with 15 bases between them. This CDR3 has 13 residues. MiXCR, applied by TCRdb to the reads, yields one record per CDR3 protein. Among roughly 500,000 distinct CDR3 sequences listed, over 9% were seen once. Concerning this clonotype: Its specificity is unknown. With a much larger clone just one base away, this may be a read error.

This receptor was taken from a human donor in good health (CMV status not recorded). Some clones in this sample may be carry-over from other donors' samples. The genes are TRBV20-1 and TRBJ2-3; D perhaps matches TRBD1 (5 bases). Sequenced: PBMCs. CDR3 DNA sequence: TGCAGTGCTGTATCCAGGGCAAATGATACGCAGTATTTT. It translates to CSAVSRANDTQYF.